These 15 T cell receptor beta chains share one sample of origin, sequenced in a study of blood T cell repertoires in COVID-19. Sequencing used immunoSEQ multiplex PCR; TCRdb keeps in-frame clones, though not all of them. The data contain about 180,000 clones, about 88% of them singletons. Sequencing was carried out using peripheral blood. These receptors were collected from a woman in her forties or fifties with COVID-19, enrolled during active disease.

V usage is TRBV5-1 and J usage is TRBJ2-2, with D perhaps matching TRBD1 (5 bases). With 4 bases removed from V and 2 bases from J, the gap between germline ends came to 15 bases. CDR1 and CDR2 from the germline V gene are SGHRS and YFSETQ. This CDR3 has 16 amino acids. For the CDR3, the DNA is TGCGCCAGCAGCGGGGCGGCAGGGCGTAACACCGGGGAGCTGTTTTTT. This translates into CASSGAAGRNTGELFF.

CDR3 sequence: CASTLADEQYF. DNA for the CDR3: TGTGCCAGCACCTTAGCGGATGAGCAGTACTTC. The chain combines TRBV2 with TRBJ2-7; D possibly corresponds to TRBD2 (6 bases). Germline-derived CDR1 and CDR2 are SNHLY and FYNNEI. V gave up 7 bases and J gave up 7 bases, with 11 bases separating them. This CDR3 spans 11 amino acids.

This clone came up once. This chain connects TRBV6-5 to TRBJ2-5, with 7 bases matching TRBD1. The CDR3 is 15 residues long. The germline CDR1 and CDR2 sequences are MNHEY and SVGAGI. V gave up 1 base and J gave up 5 bases; unmatched junction bases: 7. CDR3 loop: CASSYLGGGGETQYF. The CDR3 DNA follows: TGTGCCAGCAGTTACTTAGGGGGCGGTGGGGAGACCCAGTACTTC.

V gene TRBV19 combines with J gene TRBJ2-7; D is possibly TRBD1 (6 bases). The CDR3 has 14 residues. V was clipped by 6 bases and J by 4 bases, with 16 bases between them. CDR1 is LNHDA, CDR2 SQIVND, per germline (reference sequence). The CDR3 protein is CASREQGSRYEQYF. The CDR3 DNA sequence: TGTGCCAGTAGGGAACAGGGAAGCCGATACGAGCAGTACTTC.

The chain uses TRBV3-1 (or the pseudogene TRBV3-2) and TRBJ1-1; D uncertain. Looked up from germline, CDR1 is LGHDT and CDR2 is YNNKEL (reference sequence). This CDR3 has 16 amino acids. Trimming cost V 1 base and J 3 bases, with 15 bases left between them. This CDR3 reads CASSQVTSRRHTEAFF. CDR3 in DNA: TGTGCCAGCAGCCAAGTTACCTCCAGGAGGCACACTGAAGCTTTCTTT.

In the case of this clone: The same CDR3 is also encoded by other DNA sequences in this sample. The chain links TRBV19 to TRBJ2-5; weak D call: TRBD1 (5 bases). V was cut by 4 bases and J by 5 bases, with 11 bases left in between. The CDR3 runs to 13 residues. Germline lookup yields CDR1 LNHDA and CDR2 SQIVND (reference sequence). In DNA, the CDR3 is TGTGCCAGTAGTAGTCAGGGTGAGGAGACCCAGTACTTC. This gives the protein CASSSQGEETQYF. Full variable domain (remainder filled in from reference TRBV19 and TRBJ2-5): DGGITQSPKYLFRKEGQNVTLSCEQNLNHDAMYWYRQDPGQGLRLIYYSQIVNDFQKGDIAEGYSVSREKKESFPLTVTSAQKNPTAFYLCASSSQGEETQYFGPGTRLLVL.

V usage is TRBV7-3 and J usage is TRBJ2-1; 12 nucleotides match TRBD2. V was clipped by 3 bases and J by 10 bases; unmatched bases: 1. This CDR3 contains 13 residues. The germline gives CDR1 SGHTA, CDR2 FQGTGA. The CDR3 sequence: CASSFGLAGEQFF. The CDR3 DNA is TGTGCCAGCAGCTTCGGACTAGCGGGGGAGCAGTTCTTC.

The chain is built from TRBV19 and TRBJ2-3; D remains ambiguous. CDR3 size: 14 residues. Trimming pared 4 bases from V and 4 bases from J, leaving 12 bases between. Germline V gene lookup returns CDR1 LNHDA and CDR2 SQIVND (reference sequence). In DNA, the CDR3 is TGTGCCAGTAGTAGATGGTATGGGCCAGATACGCAGTATTTT. Protein: CASSRWYGPDTQYF.

This clone appeared a few times. The J gene is TRBJ1-5, the V gene TRBV29-1, with D uncertain. Germline CDR1 reads SQVTM; CDR2 reads ANQGSEA. This CDR3 is 14 amino acids long. V was shortened by 5 bases and J by 0 bases, with 11 bases between the two germline ends. The CDR3 region has the DNA TGCAGCGTTCGTTCCGGGAATAGCAATCAGCCCCAGCATTTT. Its protein is CSVRSGNSNQPQHF. The full variable domain, in which reference TRBV29-1 and TRBJ1-5 provide the parts outside the CDR3, is SAVISQKPSRDICQRGTSLTIQCQVDSQVTMMFWYRQQPGQSLTLIATANQGSEATYESGFVIDKFPISRPNLTFSTLTVSNMSPEDSSIYLCSVRSGNSNQPQHFGDGTRLSIL.

Only a few counts were recorded for this clone. This chain links TRBV27 with TRBJ1-2; possible D gene TRBD1, 6 bases. CDR3 size: 14 residues. The V end lost 3 bases, the J end lost 2 bases, and 10 bases lay between the germline ends. Germline V gene lookup returns CDR1 MNHEY and CDR2 SMNVEV (reference sequence). CDR3: CASSLRTVNYGYTF. CDR3 in DNA: TGTGCCAGCAGTTTGCGGACAGTCAACTATGGCTACACCTTC.

The chain has TRBV10-3 and TRBJ1-4; D might be TRBD1 (5 bases). Germline CDR1 is ENHRY and CDR2 is SYGVKD. The CDR3 extends over 14 amino acids. V was shortened by 4 bases and J by 7 bases, with 13 bases between the two germline ends. The CDR3 sequence is CAISVGGVAEKLFF. In DNA, the CDR3 is TGTGCCATCAGTGTTGGGGGGGTCGCTGAAAAACTGTTTTTT.

The chain combines TRBV19 with TRBJ1-5; TRBD1 aligns across 11 bases. Trimming at V came to 7 bases and at J to 6 bases, leaving 8 bases not matched to a gene. CDR3 length: 15 residues. Germline CDR1 and CDR2: LNHDA and SQIVND (reference sequence). The CDR3 here is CASTYGDRGFQPQHF. In nucleotides, the CDR3 is TGTGCCAGTACGTATGGGGACAGGGGGTTTCAGCCCCAGCATTTT. The variable domain in full, with the rest retrieved from reference TRBV19 and TRBJ1-5, is DGGITQSPKYLFRKEGQNVTLSCEQNLNHDAMYWYRQDPGQGLRLIYYSQIVNDFQKGDIAEGYSVSREKKESFPLTVTSAQKNPTAFYLCASTYGDRGFQPQHFGDGTRLSIL.

V gene TRBV2 combines with J gene TRBJ1-5, with D unresolved. The V end was cut by 4 bases, the J end by 5 bases, with 9 bases between. The CDR3 loop spans 13 amino acids. Per the germline V gene, CDR1 is SNHLY and CDR2 is FYNNEI. Here the CDR3 reads CASSVGSDQPQHF. In DNA, the CDR3 is TGTGCCAGCAGTGTAGGGAGCGATCAGCCCCAGCATTTT. Filled out from reference TRBV2 and TRBJ1-5, the complete variable domain reads EPEVTQTPSHQVTQMGQEVILRCVPISNHLYFYWYRQILGQKVEFLVSFYNNEISEKSEIFDDQFSVERPDGSNFTLKIRSTKLEDSAMYFCASSVGSDQPQHFGDGTRLSIL.

The chain combines TRBV2 with TRBJ1-3; unclear D gene. V lost 4 bases and J lost 0, with 13 bases in between. The CDR3 has 16 residues. Germline CDR1 and CDR2: SNHLY and FYNNEI. The CDR3 DNA reads TGTGCCAGCAGTGGACGCCAGACGGGCTCTGGAAACACCATATATTTT. It codes for CASSGRQTGSGNTIYF. The full variable domain, with the rest looked up from reference TRBV2 and TRBJ1-3, is EPEVTQTPSHQVTQMGQEVILRCVPISNHLYFYWYRQILGQKVEFLVSFYNNEISEKSEIFDDQFSVERPDGSNFTLKIRSTKLEDSAMYFCASSGRQTGSGNTIYFGEGSWLTVV.

V gene TRBV27 combines with J gene TRBJ2-1; tentatively, D is TRBD1 (6 bases). Germline V gene lookup returns CDR1 MNHEY and CDR2 SMNVEV (reference sequence). This CDR3 comprises 18 residues. V lost 1 base to trimming and J lost 4 bases, with 20 bases between them. CDR3 in DNA: TGTGCCAGCAGTTTATTTGCTGGAACAGGGTCGAGGTACAATGAGCAGTTCTTC. This sequence encodes CASSLFAGTGSRYNEQFF.